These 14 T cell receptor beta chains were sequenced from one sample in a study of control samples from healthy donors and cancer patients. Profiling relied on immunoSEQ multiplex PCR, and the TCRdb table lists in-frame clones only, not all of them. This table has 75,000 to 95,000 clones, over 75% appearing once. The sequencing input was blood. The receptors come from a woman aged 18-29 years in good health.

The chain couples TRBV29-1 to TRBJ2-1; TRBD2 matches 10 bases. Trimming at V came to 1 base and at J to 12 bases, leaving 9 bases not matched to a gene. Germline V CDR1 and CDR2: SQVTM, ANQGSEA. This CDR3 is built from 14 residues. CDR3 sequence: CSVEGGLASLGQFF. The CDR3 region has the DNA TGCAGCGTTGAAGGGGGACTAGCGAGCTTAGGGCAGTTCTTC.

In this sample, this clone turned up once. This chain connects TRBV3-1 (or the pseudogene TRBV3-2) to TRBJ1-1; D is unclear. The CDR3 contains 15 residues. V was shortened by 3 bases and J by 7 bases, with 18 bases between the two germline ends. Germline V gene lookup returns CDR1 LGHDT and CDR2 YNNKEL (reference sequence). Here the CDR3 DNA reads TGTGCCAGCAGCCAGACCCGGAATGACTACATTGAAGCTTTCTTT. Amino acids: CASSQTRNDYIEAFF.

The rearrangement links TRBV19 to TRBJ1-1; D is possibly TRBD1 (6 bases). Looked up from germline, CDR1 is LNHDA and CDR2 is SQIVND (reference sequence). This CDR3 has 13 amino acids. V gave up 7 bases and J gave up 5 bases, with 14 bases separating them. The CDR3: CASTTGAGTEAFF. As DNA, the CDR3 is TGTGCCAGTACCACGGGGGCAGGGACTGAAGCTTTCTTT.

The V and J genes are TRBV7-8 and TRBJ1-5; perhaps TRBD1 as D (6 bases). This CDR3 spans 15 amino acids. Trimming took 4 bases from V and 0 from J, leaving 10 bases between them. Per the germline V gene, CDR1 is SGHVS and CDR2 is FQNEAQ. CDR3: CASSYGTLSNQPQHF. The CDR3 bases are TGTGCCAGCAGCTACGGGACACTTAGCAATCAGCCCCAGCATTTT.

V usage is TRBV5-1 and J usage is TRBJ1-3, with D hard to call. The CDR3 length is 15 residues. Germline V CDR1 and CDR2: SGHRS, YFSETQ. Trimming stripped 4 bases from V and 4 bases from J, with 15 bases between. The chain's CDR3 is CASSPESFSGNTIYF. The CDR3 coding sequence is TGCGCCAGCAGCCCGGAGAGTTTTTCAGGAAACACCATATATTTT.

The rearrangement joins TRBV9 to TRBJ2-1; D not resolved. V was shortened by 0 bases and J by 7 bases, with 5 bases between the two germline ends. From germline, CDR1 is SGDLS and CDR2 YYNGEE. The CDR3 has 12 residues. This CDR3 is CASSVDGNEQFF. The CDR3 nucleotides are TGTGCCAGCAGCGTAGATGGAAATGAGCAGTTCTTC.

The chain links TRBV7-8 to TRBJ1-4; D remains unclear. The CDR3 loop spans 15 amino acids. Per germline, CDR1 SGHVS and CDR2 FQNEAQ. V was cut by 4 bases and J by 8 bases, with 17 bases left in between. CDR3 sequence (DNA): TGTGCCAGCAGCTCCCCCGGGGTAGTTGGGGAAAAACTGTTTTTT. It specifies CASSSPGVVGEKLFF.

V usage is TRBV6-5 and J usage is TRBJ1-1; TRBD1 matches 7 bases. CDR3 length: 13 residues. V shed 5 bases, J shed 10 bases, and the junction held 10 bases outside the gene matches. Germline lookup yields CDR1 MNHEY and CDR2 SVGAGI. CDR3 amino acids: CASSPPGTVGAFF. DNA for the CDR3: TGTGCCAGCAGTCCCCCTGGGACAGTTGGAGCTTTCTTT.

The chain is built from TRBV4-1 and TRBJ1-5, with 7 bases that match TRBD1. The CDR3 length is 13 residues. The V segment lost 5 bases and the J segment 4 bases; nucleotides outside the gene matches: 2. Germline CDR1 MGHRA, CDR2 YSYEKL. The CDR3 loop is CASSETGNQPQHF. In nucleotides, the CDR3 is TGCGCCAGCAGCGAGACAGGGAATCAGCCCCAGCATTTT.

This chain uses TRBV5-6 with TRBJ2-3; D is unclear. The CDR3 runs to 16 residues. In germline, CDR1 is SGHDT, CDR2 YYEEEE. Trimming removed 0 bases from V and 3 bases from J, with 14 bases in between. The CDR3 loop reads CASSLVVPQVTDTQYF. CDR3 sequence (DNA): TGTGCCAGCAGCTTGGTGGTTCCTCAGGTGACAGATACGCAGTATTTT.

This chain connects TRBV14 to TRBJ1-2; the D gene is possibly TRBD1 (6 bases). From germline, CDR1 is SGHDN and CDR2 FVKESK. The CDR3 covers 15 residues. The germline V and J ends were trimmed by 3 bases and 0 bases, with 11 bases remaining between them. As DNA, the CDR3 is TGTGCCAGCAGCCAGAACAGGGTAGCTAACTATGGCTACACCTTC. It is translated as CASSQNRVANYGYTF.

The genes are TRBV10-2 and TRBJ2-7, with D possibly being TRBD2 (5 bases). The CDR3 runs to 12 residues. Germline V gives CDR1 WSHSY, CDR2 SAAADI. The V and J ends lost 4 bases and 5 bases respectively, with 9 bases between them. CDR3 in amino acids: CASSASFDEQYF. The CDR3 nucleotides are TGCGCCAGCAGTGCTAGCTTTGACGAGCAGTACTTC.

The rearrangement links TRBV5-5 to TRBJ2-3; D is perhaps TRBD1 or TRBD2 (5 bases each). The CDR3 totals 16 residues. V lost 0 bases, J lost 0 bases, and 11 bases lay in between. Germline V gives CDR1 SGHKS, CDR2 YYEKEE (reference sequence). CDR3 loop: CASSLVSGPSTDTQYF. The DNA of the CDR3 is TGTGCCAGCAGCTTGGTGTCGGGGCCAAGCACAGATACGCAGTATTTT.

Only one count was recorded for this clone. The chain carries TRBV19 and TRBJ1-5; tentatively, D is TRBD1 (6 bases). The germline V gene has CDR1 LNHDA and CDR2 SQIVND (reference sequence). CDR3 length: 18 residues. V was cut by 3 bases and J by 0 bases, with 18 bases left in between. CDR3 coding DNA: TGTGCCAGTAGTATCGGCTTAAGGACAGAGGATAGCAATCAGCCCCAGCATTTT. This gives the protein CASSIGLRTEDSNQPQHF. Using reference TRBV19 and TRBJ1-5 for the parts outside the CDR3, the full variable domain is DGGITQSPKYLFRKEGQNVTLSCEQNLNHDAMYWYRQDPGQGLRLIYYSQIVNDFQKGDIAEGYSVSREKKESFPLTVTSAQKNPTAFYLCASSIGLRTEDSNQPQHFGDGTRLSIL.